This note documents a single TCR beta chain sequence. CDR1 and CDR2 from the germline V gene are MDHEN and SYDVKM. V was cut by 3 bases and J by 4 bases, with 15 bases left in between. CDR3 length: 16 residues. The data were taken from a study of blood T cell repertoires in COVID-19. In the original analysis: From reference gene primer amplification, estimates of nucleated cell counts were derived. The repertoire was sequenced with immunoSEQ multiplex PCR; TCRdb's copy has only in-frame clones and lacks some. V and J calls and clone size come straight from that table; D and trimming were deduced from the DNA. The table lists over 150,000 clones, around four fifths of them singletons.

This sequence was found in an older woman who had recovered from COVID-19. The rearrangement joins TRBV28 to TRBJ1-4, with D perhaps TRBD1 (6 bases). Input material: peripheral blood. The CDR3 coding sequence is TGTGCCAGCAGTTTCCACGGGGGGGGCCTTAATGAAAAACTGTTTTTT. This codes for CASSFHGGGLNEKLFF. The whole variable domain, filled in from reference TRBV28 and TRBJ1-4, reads DVKVTQSSRYLVKRTGEKVFLECVQDMDHENMFWYRQDPGLGLRLIYFSYDVKMKEKGDIPEGYSVSREKKERFSLILESASTNQTSMYLCASSFHGGGLNEKLFFGSGTQLSVL.